The sequence of this TCR beta chain was determined in a study of cytomegalovirus exposure and HLA in healthy donors. Study details: In a previous analysis, 117 million unique TCR beta sequences were found from roughly 200 million T cells. Study-level findings and limits: In a later analysis, DRB1 alleles had the most associated TCRs; HLA-C alleles the fewest. In a later analysis, most CMV-associated TCR beta chains appeared HLA-restricted.

When sampled, the donors appeared nominally healthy, though they likely had unrecorded immune exposures. V lost 3 bases, J lost 1 base, and 18 bases lay in between. CDR1 is MNHNS, CDR2 SASEGT, per germline. CDR3 length equals 17 residues. With respect to this clone: Its antigen remains unknown.

60 Vbeta and 13 Jbeta primers were used in PCR. Measured with immunoSEQ multiplex PCR; TCRdb has only the in-frame clones, and not every one. Here the sample spans tens of thousands of clones, roughly 80% being singletons. The specimen was PBMCs. V is TRBV6-1 and J is TRBJ1-2; D may be TRBD1 (6 bases). The origin of this receptor is a girl aged 2 to 10 in good health and CMV-seropositive. This chain's CDR3 is CASSDRGAPPRNYGYTF. In nucleotides, the CDR3 is TGTGCCAGCAGTGACAGGGGCGCTCCCCCCCGTAACTATGGCTACACCTTC.